The 8 T cell receptor beta chains below were found in one sample sequenced in a study of T cells in Graves' hyperthyroidism and ophthalmopathy. Researchers amplified the TCR beta CDR3 regions from RNA transcripts. HTBI primers drove first-round RT-PCR of the TCR CDR3. TCRdb reprocessed the multiplex PCR reads via MiXCR and lists one record per CDR3 protein. The sample has hundreds of thousands of distinct CDR3 sequences, about 20% seen once. The material sequenced was blood. All receptors come from a woman younger than 35 with Graves' hyperthyroidism.

This clonotype appeared a few times. Written as DNA, the CDR3 is TGTGCCAGCAGGGGAGGACAGGGGAGGGCCACTGAAGCTTTCTTT. Translated, it gives CASRGGQGRATEAFF. The chain has TRBV12-3 or TRBV12-4 and TRBJ1-1, with 9 bases matching TRBD1. CDR3 size: 15 residues. V trimming: 6 bases; J trimming: 4 bases; junction bases outside the gene matches: 9.

At least ten counts were recorded for this clonotype. This chain connects TRBV7-6 to TRBJ2-5; 10 bases match TRBD1. The CDR3 contains 15 residues. J lost 5 bases, V lost 4 bases, and 7 bases had no gene match. Germline values: CDR1 SGHVS, CDR2 FNYEAQ. CDR3 nucleotide sequence: TGTGCCAGCAGCTCCAGACAGGGGGCTGGTGAGACCCAGTACTTC. It yields the protein CASSSRQGAGETQYF.

The chain joins TRBV6-5 to TRBJ2-5; 7 bases line up with TRBD1. The CDR3 has 14 residues. V was pared by 0 bases and J by 6 bases, with 4 bases of the junction left unmatched. Germline CDR1 reads MNHEY; CDR2 reads SVGAGI. CDR3 nucleotides: TGTGCCAGCAGTTACTCGTGGGACAGAAAGACCCAGTACTTC. As protein: CASSYSWDRKTQYF.

This clonotype was observed at least ten times. This sequence joins TRBV25-1 and TRBJ1-2; D is undetermined. CDR3 length: 12 residues. Germline-derived CDR1 and CDR2 are MGHDK and SYGVNS. Trimming took off 2 bases at V and 8 bases at J, with 9 bases between the two ends. This chain's CDR3 is CASSEGRVGYTF. CDR3 nucleotides: TGTGCCAGCAGTGAAGGCCGCGTGGGCTACACCTTC.

CDR3 in amino acids: CATESLADSNQPQHF. The CDR3 nucleotides are TGTGCCACCGAGTCATTGGCGGACAGCAATCAGCCCCAGCATTTT. The genes are TRBV6-2 or TRBV6-3 and TRBJ1-5; D call uncertain. This CDR3 has 15 residues. Trimming stripped 10 bases from V and 1 base from J, with 17 bases between. Germline CDR1 is MNHEY and CDR2 is SVGEGT.

This clonotype was found many times. The gene calls are TRBV12-3 or TRBV12-4 and TRBJ2-7; a possible D gene is TRBD1 (6 bases). The V and J ends lost 4 bases and 5 bases respectively, with 9 bases between them. The CDR3 loop spans 12 amino acids. The CDR3 nucleotides are TGTGCCAGCAGTTCGAGGGGGAACGAGCAGTACTTC. This gives the protein CASSSRGNEQYF.

The DNA for the CDR3 is TGTGCCAGCAGCGTAGAAAGTTGGCTCGATGGCTACACCTTC. Translating gives CASSVESWLDGYTF. This chain links TRBV9 with TRBJ1-2; no clear D. Trimming left V 0 bases short and J 6 bases short, with 12 bases between. The V gene's germline CDR1 is SGDLS and CDR2 YYNGEE. The CDR3 is 14 residues long.

This clonotype has a count of ten or more. V gene TRBV7-8 combines with J gene TRBJ2-5; 9 bases match TRBD1. Trimming took 6 bases from V and 0 from J; bases not matched to a gene: 8. Germline CDR1 SGHVS, CDR2 FQNEAQ. The CDR3 totals 16 residues. CDR3 bases: TGTGCCAGCAGTCCTCCGGGACAGGGCCACCAAGAGACCCAGTACTTC. Translated, it gives CASSPPGQGHQETQYF.